Sequencing of this T cell receptor (beta chain) was carried out in a study of T cell changes during pregnancy in multiple sclerosis. Germline lookup yields CDR1 WNHNN and CDR2 SYGVQD (reference sequence). V lost 2 bases and J 4 bases, leaving 4 bases between the germline ends. The CDR3 is 12 residues long. Only in-frame clones appear in the TCRdb table, and some are missing; sequencing was by immunoSEQ multiplex PCR. In the table there are about 56,000 clones, about 88% of which are singletons. This chain links TRBV10-1 with TRBJ2-3; D call uncertain. The origin of this receptor is a female donor with multiple sclerosis, enrolled in a pregnancy study. Here the sequenced sample was peripheral blood, taken after pregnancy. The CDR3 nucleotides read TGCGCCAGCAGTGAGACAGCAGATACGCAGTATTTT. Its protein is CASSETADTQYF.